This record concerns one T cell receptor beta chain sequence. Its antigen is undetermined. The PCR made use of 60 Vbeta and 13 Jbeta primers. Measured with immunoSEQ multiplex PCR; TCRdb has only the in-frame clones, and not every one. The sample contains about 78,000 clones, around 70% of which appear only once. The data were taken from a study of cytomegalovirus exposure and HLA in healthy donors. Broader study findings: Versus the roughly 700-donor mean, an Asian-associated ancestry cluster reportedly showed fewer N-insertions in a later analysis. Sequences of the TCR beta chain were said to predict the HLA-A and HLA-B alleles of most subjects accurately. The investigators catalogued 150 to 200 TCR beta chains as cytomegalovirus-associated. Most TCR beta V segments were productive about 87% or about 30% of the time in an earlier analysis.

The clonotype was recovered from a woman aged 40-49 years in good health and CMV-seropositive. What was sequenced was PBMCs.

The CDR3 coding sequence is TGCGCCAGCAGACAGACAGGGAATTTTGGTCAGCCCCAGCATTTT. Protein product: CASRQTGNFGQPQHF. The chain carries TRBV4-1 and TRBJ1-5, with 7 bases fitting TRBD1. The CDR3 spans 15 residues. Germline assignment: CDR1 MGHRA and CDR2 YSYEKL. Trimming removed 6 bases from V and 6 bases from J; junction bases left unmatched: 11.